The entry below describes one T cell receptor (beta chain). What it binds is unknown. The data were produced by immunoSEQ multiplex PCR, yet TCRdb's version contains in-frame clones alone and is incomplete. The table has tens of thousands of clones, about four fifths seen once. V was pared by 3 bases and J by 7 bases, with 10 bases between. CDR3 size: 13 residues. Germline V lookup: CDR1 MDHEN, CDR2 SYDVKM. This entry belongs to a study of PD-1 blockade in mismatch repair-deficient tumors. General study findings and limits: After pembrolizumab, tumor-resident clones rose rapidly, then generally contracted before radiologic responses.

This chain uses TRBV28 with TRBJ1-5; no firm D call. Sequencing was performed on peripheral blood, taken 2 weeks after starting pembrolizumab. The receptor was derived from an adult with mismatch repair-deficient cancer. The CDR3, as DNA: TGTGCCAGCAGTTTCCCCTATGGCCAGCCCCAGCATTTT. Encoded protein: CASSFPYGQPQHF. Variable domain in full (rest from reference TRBV28 and TRBJ1-5): DVKVTQSSRYLVKRTGEKVFLECVQDMDHENMFWYRQDPGLGLRLIYFSYDVKMKEKGDIPEGYSVSREKKERFSLILESASTNQTSMYLCASSFPYGQPQHFGDGTRLSIL.